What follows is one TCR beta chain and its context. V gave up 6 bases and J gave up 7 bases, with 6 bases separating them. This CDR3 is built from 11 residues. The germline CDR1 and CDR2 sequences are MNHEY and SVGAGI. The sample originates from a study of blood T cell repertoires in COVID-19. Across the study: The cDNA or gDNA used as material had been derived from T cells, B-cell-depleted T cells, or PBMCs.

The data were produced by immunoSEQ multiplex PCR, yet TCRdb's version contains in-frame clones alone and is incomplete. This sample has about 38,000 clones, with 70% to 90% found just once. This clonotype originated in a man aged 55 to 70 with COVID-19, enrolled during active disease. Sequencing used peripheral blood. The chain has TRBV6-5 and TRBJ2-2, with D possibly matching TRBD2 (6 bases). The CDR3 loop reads CASRGLGELFF. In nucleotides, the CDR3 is TGTGCCAGCAGGGGACTCGGGGAGCTGTTTTTT.